Below, 30 T cell receptor beta chains from the same sample are listed, as sequenced in a study of low-dose radiotherapy and immunotherapy resistance in tumors. Time point specified: before trial treatment. TRAV- and TRBV-specific primers were used for first-strand cDNA, which covered alpha and beta chains. A constant-region primer paired with the V-primer adapter amplified TCRs over 20 PCR cycles. TCRdb re-called the reads with MiXCR, one entry per CDR3 protein. The data contain about 64,000 distinct CDR3 sequences, more than 25% of them singletons. The specimen was PBMCs, collected before treatment. The receptors derive from a male donor with rectosigmoid adenocarcinoma.

With regard to this clonotype: A far larger clone is off by one base, so a read error is likely. V is TRBV5-1 and J is TRBJ2-7, with 7 positions matching TRBD2. CDR1 and CDR2 (germline): SGHRS, YFSETQ. The V gene end was trimmed by 4 bases and the J gene end by 7 bases; junction bases not matched to a gene: 11. The CDR3 consists of 14 residues. In DNA, the CDR3 is TGCGCCAGCAGCGTTAGACTAGCCTACAATGAGCAGTACTTC. Residues: CASSVRLAYNEQYF.

This clonotype came up many times. The V call is TRBV7-2, the J call TRBJ1-3; D perhaps matches TRBD1 (6 bases). V was cut by 5 bases and J by 7 bases, with 15 bases left in between. This CDR3 contains 14 residues. Germline-derived CDR1 and CDR2 are SGHTA and FQGNSA. DNA for the CDR3: TGTGCCAGCAGCGTACAGGGTACCCGGAACACCATATATTTT. Amino acids: CASSVQGTRNTIYF.

This clonotype has at least ten counts. The V gene is TRBV5-6, the J gene TRBJ2-1; the match to TRBD2 covers 11 bases. The CDR3 has 16 amino acids. CDR1 and CDR2 from the germline V gene are SGHDT and YYEEEE. J lost 7 bases, V lost 0 bases, and 6 bases had no gene match. The CDR3 nucleotides read TGTGCCAGCAGCTTGGGACTAGCGGGAATATCGAATGAGCAGTTCTTC. Protein sequence: CASSLGLAGISNEQFF.

The sample holds a few counts of this clonotype. The genes are TRBV2 and TRBJ2-7; D may be TRBD1 or TRBD2 (5 bases each). The CDR3 has 13 residues. CDR1 and CDR2 (germline): SNHLY, FYNNEI. V was pared by 6 bases and J by 5 bases, with 14 bases between. CDR3 sequence: CASRREGVHEQYF. As DNA, the CDR3 is TGTGCCAGCAGGAGGGAAGGGGTCCACGAGCAGTACTTC.

This clonotype was detected many times. This chain joins TRBV5-1 and TRBJ1-4; TRBD1 matches at 7 bases. The J segment lost 3 bases and the V segment lost 4 bases, leaving 6 bases of the junction unmatched. The CDR3 is 15 residues long. From germline, CDR1 is SGHRS and CDR2 YFSETQ. CDR3 protein: CASSPGTASNEKLFF. CDR3 sequence (DNA): TGCGCCAGCAGCCCCGGGACAGCCTCTAATGAAAAACTGTTTTTT.

This clonotype was counted many times. V gene TRBV18 combines with J gene TRBJ1-3; tentative D call: TRBD1 (5 bases). Trimming took 1 base from V and 5 from J, leaving 12 bases between them. The CDR3 runs to 15 residues. In germline, CDR1 is KGHSH, CDR2 LQKENI. CDR3 region: CASSPQGSGRNTIYF. The CDR3, as DNA: TGTGCCAGCTCACCACAGGGGTCGGGAAGAAACACCATATATTTT.

At least ten counts were recorded for this clonotype. The chain couples TRBV28 to TRBJ2-1; D is undetermined. Germline lookup yields CDR1 MDHEN and CDR2 SYDVKM. The CDR3 has 15 amino acids. V lost 4 bases and J lost 12, with 22 bases in between. The CDR3 DNA sequence: TGTGCCAGCAGTTCCCGATCACGATCGCCCCAGAGGCAGTTCTTC. Residues: CASSSRSRSPQRQFF.

The sample holds many counts of this clonotype. This chain links TRBV10-3 with TRBJ2-7; D perhaps matches TRBD1 (6 bases). Trimming removed 4 bases at V and 0 bases at J, with 10 bases between. The CDR3 has 14 residues. Germline assignment: CDR1 ENHRY and CDR2 SYGVKD. The CDR3 here is CAISGTVSSYEQYF. CDR3 DNA sequence: TGTGCCATCAGTGGGACAGTTAGCTCCTACGAGCAGTACTTC.

The chain joins TRBV24-1 to TRBJ1-1, with D perhaps matching TRBD1 (6 bases). Germline CDR1 KGHDR, CDR2 SFDVKD. Between the trimmed V and J ends, which lost 3 bases and 8 bases, there was a span of 9 bases. The CDR3 sequence is 12 residues long. As DNA, the CDR3 is TGTGCCACCAGTGATGATGACAGGGAAGCTTTCTTT. Amino acids: CATSDDDREAFF.

In its sample, this clonotype was seen many times. The chain recombines TRBV6-5 with TRBJ2-7; 10 bases fit TRBD1. The CDR3 runs to 13 residues. Germline V CDR1 and CDR2: MNHEY, SVGAGI. After removal of 5 bases from V and 6 bases from J, the junction contained 4 bases not matched to a gene. The CDR3 loop reads CASSPGQGGEQYF. In DNA form, the CDR3 reads TGTGCCAGCAGTCCTGGACAGGGGGGCGAGCAGTACTTC.

This chain joins TRBV5-6 and TRBJ2-4; D unresolved. The CDR3 loop spans 12 amino acids. CDR1 is SGHDT, CDR2 YYEEEE, per germline. V dropped 5 bases and J dropped 6 bases, with 9 bases sitting between them. This chain's CDR3 is CASSTRGNIQYF. The CDR3 DNA is TGTGCCAGCAGTACGAGAGGAAACATTCAGTACTTC.

This clonotype was counted at least ten times. The V call is TRBV19, the J call TRBJ2-7; 9 nucleotides match TRBD1. Germline V gives CDR1 LNHDA, CDR2 SQIVND (reference sequence). Trimming cost V 7 bases and J 0 bases; bases outside gene matches: 10. The CDR3 totals 16 residues. The CDR3 region is CASTPTGTGISYEQYF. The CDR3 DNA reads TGTGCCAGTACCCCAACCGGGACAGGGATCTCCTACGAGCAGTACTTC. The full variable domain, with the rest looked up from reference TRBV19 and TRBJ2-7, is DGGITQSPKYLFRKEGQNVTLSCEQNLNHDAMYWYRQDPGQGLRLIYYSQIVNDFQKGDIAEGYSVSREKKESFPLTVTSAQKNPTAFYLCASTPTGTGISYEQYFGPGTRLTVT.

This clonotype has ten or more counts. The chain recombines TRBV20-1 with TRBJ1-1; tentatively, D is TRBD1 (5 bases). The germline V and J ends were trimmed by 0 bases and 3 bases, with 14 bases remaining between them. Germline V gene lookup returns CDR1 DFQATT and CDR2 SNEGSKA (reference sequence). The CDR3 is made up of 15 amino acids. The CDR3 spells CSARDPEGKYTEAFF. The CDR3 coding sequence is TGCAGTGCTAGAGATCCTGAGGGGAAGTACACTGAAGCTTTCTTT.

The rearrangement links TRBV6-6 to TRBJ1-2; D remains ambiguous. The CDR3 has 13 residues. Germline V CDR1 and CDR2: MNHNY, SVGAGI (reference sequence). Between the trimmed V and J ends, which lost 11 bases and 7 bases, there was a span of 20 bases. Written as DNA, the CDR3 is TGTGCCGGACGACCGCGTAGGGCGCTTGGCTACACCTTC. This translates into CAGRPRRALGYTF.

This clonotype was observed many times. The V and J genes are TRBV24-1 and TRBJ2-1, with 14 bases identical to TRBD2. The V gene end was trimmed by 7 bases and the J gene end by 5 bases; junction bases not matched to a gene: 3. The CDR3 totals 15 residues. CDR1 and CDR2 (germline): KGHDR, SFDVKD. Written as DNA, the CDR3 is TGTGCCACCAGGCCGACTAGCGGGAGGGACAATGAGCAGTTCTTC. Residues: CATRPTSGRDNEQFF.

This clonotype was seen at least ten times. V and J are TRBV28 and TRBJ1-1, with 9 positions matching TRBD1. V shed 2 bases, J shed 10 bases, and the junction held 8 bases outside the gene matches. The CDR3 is made up of 14 amino acids. Germline lookup yields CDR1 MDHEN and CDR2 SYDVKM. The CDR3 sequence is CASSLRDRVPVAFF. For the CDR3, the DNA is TGTGCCAGCAGTTTAAGGGACAGGGTCCCTGTAGCTTTCTTT.

This clonotype has just a few counts. V and J are TRBV29-1 and TRBJ1-2; D may be TRBD1 (5 bases). V dropped 4 bases and J dropped 3 bases, with 12 bases sitting between them. This CDR3 region has 13 residues. Germline V lookup: CDR1 SQVTM, CDR2 ANQGSEA. CDR3 nucleotides: TGCAGCGTTGGGGACCCGGGGGACTATGGCTACACCTTC. Its translation: CSVGDPGDYGYTF. Combining the CDR3 with reference TRBV29-1 and TRBJ1-2 gives the whole variable domain SAVISQKPSRDICQRGTSLTIQCQVDSQVTMMFWYRQQPGQSLTLIATANQGSEATYESGFVIDKFPISRPNLTFSTLTVSNMSPEDSSIYLCSVGDPGDYGYTFGSGTRLTVV.

This clonotype was recorded many times. This chain links TRBV6-5 with TRBJ2-6, with unresolved D. The germline V gene has CDR1 MNHEY and CDR2 SVGAGI. The CDR3 is 18 residues long. Trimming took off 7 bases at V and 1 base at J, with 20 bases between the two ends. CDR3 protein: CASTGTVQSLSGANVLTF. The CDR3 DNA is TGTGCCAGCACCGGCACGGTCCAATCCTTATCTGGGGCCAACGTCCTGACTTTC.

This clonotype showed up many times. V usage is TRBV5-1 and J usage is TRBJ2-3; 12 nucleotides align to TRBD2. The CDR3 is 17 residues long. CDR1 and CDR2 (germline): SGHRS, YFSETQ. V shed 4 bases, J shed 2 bases, and the junction held 8 bases outside the gene matches. The CDR3 protein is CASSERGLAGYTDTQYF. CDR3 coding DNA: TGCGCCAGCAGCGAGAGGGGACTAGCGGGTTACACAGATACGCAGTATTTT.

This clonotype appeared a single time. It may be a read error: a sequence one base away is much more abundant. The chain uses TRBV7-2 and TRBJ2-3, with D unclear. This CDR3 spans 15 amino acids. Germline V CDR1 and CDR2: SGHTA, FQGNSA. Trimming removed 1 base at V and 3 bases at J, with 11 bases between. CDR3 DNA: TGTGCCAGCAGCTTAGTAGGGATTAGAACAGATACGCAGTATTTT. It yields the protein CASSLVGIRTDTQYF.

The V call is TRBV10-3, the J call TRBJ2-1, with 7 bases aligning to TRBD1. V trimming: 5 bases; J trimming: 7 bases; junction bases outside the gene matches: 11. CDR3 length: 15 residues. Germline V lookup: CDR1 ENHRY, CDR2 SYGVKD. CDR3 loop: CAISSDRAKGNEQFF. The CDR3 nucleotides read TGTGCCATCAGTTCTGACAGGGCGAAAGGGAATGAGCAGTTCTTC.

In its sample, this clonotype was seen many times. The chain joins TRBV27 to TRBJ2-7, with D possibly being TRBD2 (5 bases). The CDR3 extends over 14 amino acids. The V gene lost 4 bases and the J gene lost 2 bases, with 12 bases spanning the gap. CDR1 and CDR2 (germline): MNHEY, SMNVEV (reference sequence). The CDR3 DNA reads TGTGCCAGCAGTTCGGCGGACGGGGCCTACGAGCAGTACTTC. Its translation is CASSSADGAYEQYF.

This clonotype appeared many times. The V gene is TRBV5-6, the J gene TRBJ2-7; tentative D call: TRBD1 (7 bases). The CDR3 is 15 residues long. V gave up 4 bases and J gave up 3 bases, with 17 bases separating them. Germline CDR1 and CDR2: SGHDT and YYEEEE. CDR3 sequence reads: CASSQGGGVYYEQYF. The CDR3 nucleotides read TGTGCCAGCAGCCAGGGGGGAGGCGTCTACTACGAGCAGTACTTC.

At least ten counts were recorded for this clonotype. This chain uses TRBV6-5 with TRBJ1-2; TRBD1 agrees at 10 bases. The CDR3 contains 15 residues. The trim removed 8 bases at V and 7 bases at J, leaving 13 bases unmatched. Germline loops: CDR1 MNHEY, CDR2 SVGAGI. The CDR3 nucleotides read TGTGCCAGCCAGGGGAGACAGGGGGCGCAGGGTGGCTACACCTTC. Its translation is CASQGRQGAQGGYTF.

This clonotype was seen a single time. This is likely an artifact of a read error, given a far larger clone one base away. CDR3 residues: CASPPPGERAYEQFF. The CDR3 region has the DNA TGTGCCAGCCCACCCCCGGGGGAACGGGCCTACGAGCAGTTCTTC. V is TRBV21-1 and J is TRBJ2-1; TRBD1 is the table's D call and was not checked against the DNA. TRBV21-1 is a documented pseudogene. The CDR3 has 15 residues.

About this clonotype: Because the CDR3's place on the DNA is in doubt, the DNA is left out and the CDR3 is given as listed by TCRdb. The genes are TRBV25-1 and TRBJ2-2; the DNA was not compared with TRBD1, the D call given in the table. The CDR3 length is 13 residues, termini included. Per germline, CDR1 MGHDK and CDR2 SYGVNS. CDR3 protein: CASSFRTGELFFF.

About this clonotype: A single base is all that separates this from a far larger clone, so a read error is likely. The chain couples TRBV2 to TRBJ2-1; D not certain. Germline V lookup: CDR1 SNHLY, CDR2 FYNNEI. V was clipped by 5 bases and J by 10 bases, with 18 bases between them. The CDR3 covers 14 residues. The CDR3 coding sequence is TGTGCCAGCAGTAGGACGATTGCTGCATGGGAGCAGTTCTTC. Translation gives CASSRTIAAWEQFF.

This clonotype was found many times. This sequence joins TRBV5-5 and TRBJ1-5; a possible D gene is TRBD1 (6 bases). The germline gives CDR1 SGHKS, CDR2 YYEKEE (reference sequence). This CDR3 region has 14 residues. V gave up 2 bases and J gave up 10 bases, with 16 bases separating them. This CDR3 is CASSLKPRGYPQHF. Written as DNA, the CDR3 is TGTGCCAGCAGCTTAAAGCCCAGGGGATATCCCCAGCATTTT.

The table lists this clonotype with many counts. DNA of the CDR3: TGTGCCCCCATGACGGACACAGATACGCAGTATTTT. This sequence encodes CAPMTDTDTQYF. The chain has TRBV10-3 and TRBJ2-3; no clear D gene. Between the trimmed V and J ends, which lost 11 bases and 2 bases, there was a span of 11 bases. This CDR3 contains 12 residues. CDR1 ENHRY and CDR2 SYGVKD come from the germline V gene.

This clonotype was counted at least ten times. V and J are TRBV29-1 and TRBJ1-2, with a weak D call TRBD1 (6 bases). V was clipped by 4 bases and J by 3 bases, with 12 bases between them. The germline V gene has CDR1 SQVTM and CDR2 ANQGSEA. There are 13 residues in the CDR3. In DNA, the CDR3 is TGCAGCGTTGGCTACAGGGTTGACTATGGCTACACCTTC. This translates into CSVGYRVDYGYTF.